This TCR beta chain was captured in a study of identical twins. Study findings and constraints: Among monozygotic twins, out-of-frame TCR alpha sharing exceeded what models predicted. Weaker excess twin sharing was seen among beta out-of-frame sequences. Invariant MAIT and iNKT cells are populations that could partly confound zero-insertion analyses.

In regard to this clonotype: Its target is not known.

Addition of a universal primer site occurred through template switching, and cDNA carried unique molecular identifiers. Using its own MiXCR run on the 5' RACE reads, TCRdb lists one record per CDR3 protein. The repertoire holds some 660,000 distinct CDR3 sequences, with 8.6% as singletons. Trimming took off 1 base at V and 3 bases at J, with 24 bases between the two ends. This CDR3 is 20 amino acids long. Per germline, CDR1 SGHAT and CDR2 FQNNGV. The sample also formed part of further work on yellow fever vaccine responses in identical twins.

The TCR sequence derives from a woman between 18 and 29 years old in good health. Specimen: PBMCs. The rearrangement uses TRBV11-2 and TRBJ2-2; D may be TRBD1 or TRBD2 (5 bases each). As DNA, the CDR3 is TGTGCCAGCAGCTTAGGGGGCGGTAGGGGACGTAACTGGGACACCGGGGAGCTGTTTTTT. This translates into CASSLGGGRGRNWDTGELFF.